This passage covers 4 T cell receptor beta chains from one sample sequenced in a study of blood T cell repertoires in COVID-19. Sequencing was performed with immunoSEQ multiplex PCR; in TCRdb, only in-frame clones are kept and a portion is missing. Of roughly 220,000 clones in the sample, roughly 84% were seen once. Input material: peripheral blood. These receptors were taken from a woman aged 30 to 39 who had recovered from COVID-19.

The J gene is TRBJ1-4, the V gene TRBV2; 9 nucleotides agree with TRBD1. J lost 7 bases, V lost 6 bases, and 0 bases had no gene match. The CDR3 length is 12 residues. Germline lookup yields CDR1 SNHLY and CDR2 FYNNEI. CDR3 bases: TGTGCCAGCAGGGACAGGGGTGAAAAACTGTTTTTT. Amino acid sequence: CASRDRGEKLFF.

The V and J genes are TRBV21-1 and TRBJ2-7; the table names TRBD2, a call not compared with the DNA. TRBV21-1 is noted as a pseudogene. This CDR3 region has 18 residues. CDR3 loop: CASSKIIRLAGVSYEQYF. CDR3 DNA sequence: TGTGCCAGCAGCAAAATCATCCGACTAGCGGGCGTCTCCTACGAGCAGTACTTC.

The V call is TRBV2, the J call TRBJ2-6; 8 positions match TRBD1. The CDR3 extends over 18 amino acids. In germline, CDR1 is SNHLY, CDR2 FYNNEI. V shed 4 bases, J shed 1 base, and the junction held 9 bases outside the gene matches. CDR3 sequence reads: CASSVSGRGRSGANVLTF. The CDR3 DNA follows: TGTGCCAGCAGTGTCTCGGGCAGGGGGCGATCTGGGGCCAACGTCCTGACTTTC.

The chain carries TRBV9 and TRBJ2-7, with 10 nucleotides matching TRBD1. The trim removed 4 bases at V and 7 bases at J, leaving 11 bases unmatched. The V gene's germline CDR1 is SGDLS and CDR2 YYNGEE. The CDR3 loop spans 15 amino acids. The CDR3 region has the DNA TGTGCCAGCAGCCTAACCGGGACAGGGGAGGTAGAGCAGTACTTC. Its translation is CASSLTGTGEVEQYF.